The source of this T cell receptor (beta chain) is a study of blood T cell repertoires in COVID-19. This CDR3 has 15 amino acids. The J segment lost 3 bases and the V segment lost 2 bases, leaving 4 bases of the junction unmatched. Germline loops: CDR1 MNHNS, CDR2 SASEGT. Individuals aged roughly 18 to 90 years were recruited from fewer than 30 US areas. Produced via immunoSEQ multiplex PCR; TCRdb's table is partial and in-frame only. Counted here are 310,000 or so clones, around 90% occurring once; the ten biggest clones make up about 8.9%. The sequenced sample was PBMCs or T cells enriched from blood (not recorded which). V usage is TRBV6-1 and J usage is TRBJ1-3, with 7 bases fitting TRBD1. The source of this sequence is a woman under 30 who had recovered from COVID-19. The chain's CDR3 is CASSEPGQIGNTIYF. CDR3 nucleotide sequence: TGTGCCAGCAGTGAACCGGGACAGATTGGAAACACCATATATTTT.